Below, 17 T cell receptor beta chains from the same sample are listed, as sequenced in a study of cytomegalovirus exposure and HLA in healthy donors. Data came from immunoSEQ multiplex PCR; TCRdb stores just in-frame clones and leaves some out. The table lists 190,000 or so clones, 65% to 85% of them singletons. Sequenced: PBMCs. These receptors were obtained from a woman under 30 in good health and CMV-seropositive.

Only a few counts were recorded for this clone. The chain has TRBV6-1 and TRBJ1-2; 7 nucleotides agree with TRBD1. This CDR3 spans 13 amino acids. Germline trimming cut 6 bases from V and 8 bases from J; bases unmatched to any gene: 9. The germline CDR1 and CDR2 sequences are MNHNS and SASEGT. The CDR3, as DNA: TGTGCCAGCAGAGAGCGACAGGGCCAAGGCTACACCTTC. Amino acid sequence: CASRERQGQGYTF.

This clone has a single count. This rearrangement joins TRBV9 to TRBJ1-2; the D is unclear. Germline loops: CDR1 SGDLS, CDR2 YYNGEE. V lost 0 bases and J lost 8, with 11 bases in between. The length of the CDR3 is 13 residues. The CDR3 loop reads CASSVAEGGGYTF. CDR3 bases: TGTGCCAGCAGCGTAGCTGAGGGCGGCGGCTACACCTTC.

This rearrangement joins TRBV27 to TRBJ2-7; 9 bases align to TRBD1. This CDR3 spans 14 amino acids. Germline V gene lookup returns CDR1 MNHEY and CDR2 SMNVEV (reference sequence). Germline trimming cut 6 bases from V and 4 bases from J; bases unmatched to any gene: 7. The CDR3 DNA sequence: TGTGCCAGCAGCCGAGGACAGGGGACGTACGAGCAGTACTTC. Its translation: CASSRGQGTYEQYF.

This clone was seen once. This chain uses TRBV7-9 with TRBJ1-5; 9 bases agree with TRBD1. CDR3 size: 16 residues. V shed 3 bases and J 7 bases; nucleotides not matched to a gene: 10. The germline V gene has CDR1 SEHNR and CDR2 FQNEAQ (reference sequence). The CDR3 spells CASSLAGTGHGQPQHF. CDR3 nucleotides: TGTGCCAGCAGCTTGGCCGGGACAGGGCACGGGCAGCCCCAGCATTTT.

The chain couples TRBV21-1 to TRBJ1-2; the DNA was not used to check the table's D call, TRBD1. TRBV21-1 counts as a pseudogene. The CDR3 covers 18 residues. CDR3 nucleotides: TGTGCCAGCAGCCGCTTTAAAGGCACAGGAGAGCCTAACTATGGCTACACCTTC. This encodes CASSRFKGTGEPNYGYTF.

The CDR3 is CASSGGSNQPQHF. The CDR3 nucleotides read TGTGCCAGCAGTGGGGGCAGCAATCAGCCCCAGCATTTT. The V and J genes are TRBV2 and TRBJ1-5, with D possibly being TRBD1 (5 bases). Germline lookup yields CDR1 SNHLY and CDR2 FYNNEI. The CDR3 covers 13 residues. V lost 4 bases, J lost 1 base, and 5 bases lay in between.

The V gene is TRBV27, the J gene TRBJ2-3; maybe TRBD2 (6 bases). Per the germline V gene, CDR1 is MNHEY and CDR2 is SMNVEV (reference sequence). Trimming removed 6 bases from V and 1 base from J, with 11 bases in between. CDR3 length equals 14 residues. DNA of the CDR3: TGTGCCAGCAGCCCGGGACTCCGCACAGATACGCAGTATTTT. Translating it yields CASSPGLRTDTQYF.

V gene TRBV11-1 combines with J gene TRBJ2-1; D is ambiguous. Germline CDR1 SGHAT, CDR2 FQDESV (reference sequence). Between the trimmed V and J ends, which lost 5 bases and 0 bases, there was a span of 5 bases. This CDR3 comprises 13 residues. The DNA for the CDR3 is TGTGCCAGCAGCCCGTCCTCCTACAATGAGCAGTTCTTC. Protein: CASSPSSYNEQFF.

The chain employs TRBV9 and TRBJ1-1; a weak D match, TRBD1 (5 bases). V was pared by 7 bases and J by 2 bases, with 12 bases between. The CDR3 length is 13 residues. Germline V gene sequence: CDR1 SGDLS, CDR2 YYNGEE. Written as DNA, the CDR3 is TGTGCCAGCCAGGGCGCCGGTAACACTGAAGCTTTCTTT. Translation gives CASQGAGNTEAFF. The full variable domain, in which reference TRBV9 and TRBJ1-1 provide the parts outside the CDR3, is DSGVTQTPKHLITATGQRVTLRCSPRSGDLSVYWYQQSLDQGLQFLIQYYNGEERAKGNILERFSAQQFPDLHSELNLSSLELGDSALYFCASQGAGNTEAFFGQGTRLTVV.

The chain has TRBV13 and TRBJ1-6; the D gene is possibly TRBD1 (5 bases). Germline V CDR1 and CDR2: PRHDT, FYEKMQ (reference sequence). CDR3 size: 18 residues. V was cut by 0 bases and J by 7 bases, with 19 bases left in between. The chain's CDR3 is CASSLGFWGDGVNSPLHF. For the CDR3, the DNA is TGTGCCAGCAGCTTAGGGTTTTGGGGGGACGGAGTAAATTCACCCCTCCACTTT.

This clone was counted a single time. The V and J genes are TRBV29-1 and TRBJ2-1; 7 bases agree with TRBD1. The CDR3 spans 15 residues. The trim removed 2 bases at V and 9 bases at J, leaving 13 bases unmatched. The germline gives CDR1 SQVTM, CDR2 ANQGSEA. CDR3 protein: CSVEPQRGPLGEQFF. The DNA of the CDR3 is TGCAGCGTTGAACCACAGAGGGGGCCCCTTGGTGAGCAGTTCTTC.

With regard to this clone: Within the sample, other DNA sequences also encode this same CDR3. This chain uses TRBV18 with TRBJ1-2, with 9 bases that match TRBD1. The CDR3 sequence is 15 residues long. Germline CDR1 KGHSH, CDR2 LQKENI. The V and J ends lost 3 bases and 1 base, in that order; junction bases with no gene match: 3. The CDR3 loop is CASSPGTGNNYGYTF. The DNA for the CDR3 is TGTGCCAGCTCACCCGGGACAGGGAATAACTATGGCTACACCTTC.

The V and J genes are TRBV2 and TRBJ2-3, with TRBD2 identical over 7 bases. Germline CDR1 SNHLY, CDR2 FYNNEI. The CDR3 spans 12 residues. With 8 bases clipped from V and 2 bases from J, the junction kept 1 base outside the gene matches. CDR3 region: CASRGDTDTQYF. CDR3 in DNA: TGTGCCAGCCGGGGGGACACAGATACGCAGTATTTT.

The V call is TRBV7-9, the J call TRBJ1-2; no clear D. V gave up 6 bases and J gave up 4 bases, with 15 bases separating them. The CDR3 covers 14 residues. Germline CDR1 is SEHNR and CDR2 is FQNEAQ (reference sequence). The CDR3 region is CASSLMRSGYGYTF. The CDR3 coding sequence is TGTGCCAGCAGTCTTATGAGGTCGGGCTATGGCTACACCTTC.

The chain employs TRBV15 and TRBJ2-3, with D possibly being TRBD2 (5 bases). Germline V gene data show CDR1 as LNHNV and CDR2 as YYDKDF (reference sequence). The germline V and J ends were trimmed by 0 bases and 3 bases, with 19 bases remaining between them. The CDR3 spans 18 residues. In nucleotides, the CDR3 is TGTGCCACCAGCAGAGATTCATTCCCGGATCTAGCTACAGATACGCAGTATTTT. Encoded protein: CATSRDSFPDLATDTQYF.

This chain uses TRBV9 with TRBJ1-2; TRBD1 matches at 9 bases. The CDR3 extends over 15 amino acids. The germline V gene encodes CDR1 SGDLS and CDR2 YYNGEE. The V segment lost 3 bases and the J segment 5 bases; nucleotides outside the gene matches: 8. CDR3 loop: CASSGTGGESYGYTF. Written as DNA, the CDR3 is TGTGCCAGCAGCGGAACAGGGGGCGAGTCATATGGCTACACCTTC.

This chain joins TRBV5-1 and TRBJ1-6, with 9 bases aligning to TRBD1. The trim removed 4 bases at V and 3 bases at J, leaving 5 bases unmatched. The CDR3 loop spans 16 amino acids. The germline gives CDR1 SGHRS, CDR2 YFSETQ. CDR3 sequence (DNA): TGCGCCAGCAGCAAACAGGGGGCGGTCTATAATTCACCCCTCCACTTT. Encoded protein: CASSKQGAVYNSPLHF.